These 20 T cell receptor beta chains were sequenced from one sample in a study of OX40 agonist ivuxolimab in advanced cancers. Sequencing used immunoSEQ multiplex PCR; TCRdb keeps in-frame clones, though not all of them. The sample records 60,000 to 90,000 clones, about nine tenths being singletons. This sample comprised CD4+ or CD8+ T cells sorted from blood, obtained in a trial of the OX40 agonist ivuxolimab. Source of these receptors: an adult with an advanced solid tumor such as melanoma, head and neck, liver or kidney cancer.

This clone was seen only once. CDR3 in amino acids: CASAPGTSGSQETQYF. In nucleotides, the CDR3 is TGTGCTAGTGCCCCCGGGACTAGCGGGAGTCAAGAGACCCAGTACTTC. V and J are TRBV12-5 and TRBJ2-5; 14 nucleotides line up with TRBD2. The germline CDR1 and CDR2 sequences are LGHNT and FRNRAP. J was trimmed by 2 bases and V by 7 bases; bases with no gene match: 6. The length of the CDR3 is 16 residues.

The J gene is TRBJ2-3, the V gene TRBV18; 9 bases align to TRBD1. CDR1 KGHSH and CDR2 LQKENI come from the germline V gene. After removal of 3 bases from V and 5 bases from J, the junction contained 6 bases not matched to a gene. The CDR3 has 15 residues. The CDR3 region is CASSPTGGAGDTQYF. As DNA, the CDR3 is TGTGCCAGCTCACCCACAGGGGGCGCGGGAGATACGCAGTATTTT.

The V gene is TRBV30, the J gene TRBJ1-6; D uncertain. The V gene's germline CDR1 is GTSNPN and CDR2 SVGIG (reference sequence). This CDR3 is 16 amino acids long. The V gene lost 2 bases and the J gene lost 7 bases, with 18 bases spanning the gap. The CDR3 loop reads CAWSNLVGVPNSPLHF. The CDR3 DNA is TGTGCCTGGAGTAACCTCGTCGGGGTCCCAAATTCACCCCTCCACTTT.

CDR3 loop: CASSFTFGDTQYF. For the CDR3, the DNA is TGTGCCAGCAGCTTCACTTTTGGCGATACGCAGTATTTT. V usage is TRBV7-2 and J usage is TRBJ2-3; no firm D call. CDR1 is SGHTA and CDR2 is FQGNSA in the germline V gene. Trimming shortened V by 3 bases and J by 6 bases, and 10 bases separated the two germline ends. The CDR3 runs to 13 residues.

V is TRBV5-4 and J is TRBJ2-2; D is perhaps TRBD2 (5 bases). From germline, CDR1 is SGHNT and CDR2 YYREEE (reference sequence). V was trimmed by 1 base and J by 2 bases, leaving 9 bases between them. This CDR3 is built from 15 residues. The CDR3 DNA sequence: TGTGCCAGCAGCTTGCTCGGGGTAAACACCGGGGAGCTGTTTTTT. Protein: CASSLLGVNTGELFF.

Only one count was recorded for this clone. The J gene is TRBJ2-3, the V gene TRBV14; no reliable D call. Germline CDR1 is SGHDN and CDR2 is FVKESK. This CDR3 has 14 residues. The V and J ends lost 4 bases and 4 bases respectively, with 12 bases between them. The CDR3 nucleotides are TGTGCCAGCAGCCCGGATGGGCGTGCAGATACGCAGTATTTT. The encoded protein is CASSPDGRADTQYF.

The chain has TRBV2 and TRBJ2-6, with D possibly matching TRBD1 (5 bases). V lost 9 bases and J lost 0, with 21 bases in between. This CDR3 comprises 18 residues. Germline CDR1 SNHLY, CDR2 FYNNEI. CDR3 residues: CARANRNQGSSGANVLTF. The CDR3 DNA reads TGTGCCAGAGCGAACAGGAATCAAGGGTCCTCTGGGGCCAACGTCCTGACTTTC. Looking up the rest from reference TRBV2 and TRBJ2-6 gives the full variable domain: EPEVTQTPSHQVTQMGQEVILRCVPISNHLYFYWYRQILGQKVEFLVSFYNNEISEKSEIFDDQFSVERPDGSNFTLKIRSTKLEDSAMYFCARANRNQGSSGANVLTFGAGSRLTVL.

The chain recombines TRBV6-1 with TRBJ1-3, with 9 nucleotides matching TRBD1. Germline V gene sequence: CDR1 MNHNS, CDR2 SASEGT. CDR3 size: 15 residues. Trimming removed 2 bases from V and 7 bases from J; junction bases left unmatched: 6. Here the CDR3 DNA reads TGTGCCAGCAGTGAACAAGGGACAGGGTGGAACACCATATATTTT. Translated, it gives CASSEQGTGWNTIYF.

This chain uses TRBV12-5 with TRBJ2-2, with D uncertain. CDR3 size: 13 residues. V dropped 7 bases and J dropped 0 bases, with 6 bases sitting between them. The germline V gene encodes CDR1 LGHNT and CDR2 FRNRAP. The CDR3 region has the DNA TGTGCTAGTGTGTGGGCGAACACCGGGGAGCTGTTTTTT. Translating gives CASVWANTGELFF. Based on the CDR3 plus reference TRBV12-5 and TRBJ2-2, the full variable domain is DARVTQTPRHKVTEMGQEVTMRCQPILGHNTVFWYRQTMMQGLELLAYFRNRAPLDDSGMPKDRFSAEMPDATLATLKIQPSEPRDSAVYFCASVWANTGELFFGEGSRLTVL.

The J gene is TRBJ2-2, the V gene TRBV5-4; D is undetermined. CDR3 length: 11 amino acids. CDR1 and CDR2 (germline): SGHNT, YYREEE (reference sequence). The V end was cut by 3 bases, the J end by 8 bases, with 5 bases between. The CDR3 DNA reads TGTGCCAGCAGCTCCCGGGGGGAGCTGTTTTTT. Protein product: CASSSRGELFF. The variable domain in full, with the rest retrieved from reference TRBV5-4 and TRBJ2-2, is ETGVTQSPTHLIKTRGQQVTLRCSSQSGHNTVSWYQQALGQGPQFIFQYYREEENGRGNFPPRFSGLQFPNYSSELNVNALELDDSALYLCASSSRGELFFGEGSRLTVL.

This sequence joins TRBV5-5 and TRBJ1-5; 11 nucleotides agree with TRBD1. The CDR3 sequence is 18 residues long. The trim removed 2 bases at V and 0 bases at J, leaving 7 bases unmatched. CDR1 and CDR2 from the germline V gene are SGHKS and YYEKEE (reference sequence). As DNA, the CDR3 is TGTGCCAGCAGCTTAAAGGACAGGGGGCGGGATAGCAATCAGCCCCAGCATTTT. Translation: CASSLKDRGRDSNQPQHF.

The chain combines TRBV10-3 with TRBJ2-5; D is possibly TRBD1 or TRBD2 (6 bases each). This CDR3 has 13 amino acids. Deletions cut 11 bases from V and 4 bases from J, with 17 bases between. Per germline, CDR1 ENHRY and CDR2 SYGVKD. The CDR3 is CAGGGGEGETQYF. For the CDR3, the DNA is TGTGCCGGCGGAGGGGGAGAGGGAGAGACCCAGTACTTC.

This clone has at least ten counts. The J gene is TRBJ1-2, the V gene TRBV5-6, with unresolved D. The CDR3 totals 15 residues. The V end was cut by 3 bases, the J end by 8 bases, with 20 bases between. CDR1 is SGHDT and CDR2 is YYEEEE in the germline V gene. The CDR3 DNA sequence: TGTGCCAGCAGCTGGACGACAAAGGTATCTAACGGCTACACCTTC. This gives the protein CASSWTTKVSNGYTF.

The V gene is TRBV2, the J gene TRBJ2-1; 11 bases are a match to TRBD2. Germline lookup yields CDR1 SNHLY and CDR2 FYNNEI. CDR3 length equals 16 residues. V was pared by 3 bases and J by 2 bases, with 3 bases of the junction left unmatched. CDR3 protein: CASSEDSGRAYNEQFF. CDR3 sequence (DNA): TGTGCCAGCAGTGAGGATAGCGGGAGGGCCTACAATGAGCAGTTCTTC.

The J gene is TRBJ1-2, the V gene TRBV30, with D tentatively TRBD1 (5 bases). V shed 3 bases and J shed 7 bases, with 18 bases lying between them. The CDR3 runs to 14 residues. Germline CDR1 GTSNPN, CDR2 SVGIG (reference sequence). The CDR3 DNA is TGTGCCTGGAGGGGCGAGGGGAGAGTAGGTGGCTACACCTTC. Amino acid sequence: CAWRGEGRVGGYTF.

The genes are TRBV7-3 and TRBJ1-1; D uncertain. The germline V and J ends were trimmed by 1 base and 7 bases, with 10 bases remaining between them. This CDR3 contains 13 residues. Germline V CDR1 and CDR2: SGHTA, FQGTGA. Here the CDR3 DNA reads TGTGCCAGCAGCTTAAACCCGAGCGGTGAAGCTTTCTTT. Its translation: CASSLNPSGEAFF.

V gene TRBV10-1 combines with J gene TRBJ2-1; D is possibly TRBD2 (6 bases). Trimming cost V 5 bases and J 4 bases, with 15 bases left between them. The CDR3 runs to 15 residues. The V gene's germline CDR1 is WNHNN and CDR2 SYGVQD (reference sequence). The CDR3 sequence: CASSPTGLEYNEQFF. CDR3 bases: TGCGCCAGCAGTCCGACGGGACTGGAGTACAATGAGCAGTTCTTC.

This clone came up a few times. The CDR3 bases are TGTGCCAGCAGCGTAGAGGCGGGGCAAGAGACCCAGTACTTC. Its translation: CASSVEAGQETQYF. This chain connects TRBV9 to TRBJ2-5, with a tentative D call TRBD2 (6 bases). The germline V gene has CDR1 SGDLS and CDR2 YYNGEE. V lost 0 bases and J 2 bases, leaving 8 bases between the germline ends. The CDR3 covers 14 residues. The whole variable domain, remainder taken from reference TRBV9 and TRBJ2-5, is DSGVTQTPKHLITATGQRVTLRCSPRSGDLSVYWYQQSLDQGLQFLIQYYNGEERAKGNILERFSAQQFPDLHSELNLSSLELGDSALYFCASSVEAGQETQYFGPGTRLLVL.

CDR3 nucleotide sequence: TGTGCCACCAGCTTAAAACAGGGACAGGGTTCCGAGCAGTACTTC. Protein sequence: CATSLKQGQGSEQYF. The chain has TRBV15 and TRBJ2-7; TRBD1 agrees at 9 bases. Germline loops: CDR1 LNHNV, CDR2 YYDKDF (reference sequence). The CDR3 extends over 15 amino acids. The trim removed 5 bases at V and 6 bases at J, leaving 11 bases unmatched.

The genes are TRBV29-1 and TRBJ1-1; maybe TRBD1 (6 bases). This CDR3 comprises 13 residues. Germline V lookup: CDR1 SQVTM, CDR2 ANQGSEA. The V end was cut by 6 bases, the J end by 0 bases, with 11 bases between. As DNA, the CDR3 is TGCAGCGTCGCAGGGGCTATGAACACTGAAGCTTTCTTT. Encoded protein: CSVAGAMNTEAFF.